The 14 T cell receptor beta chains in this list originate from one sample, sequenced in a study of T cells in women clearing cervical HPV infection. Some clones are missing from TCRdb's copy, which holds only in-frame ones; the method was immunoSEQ multiplex PCR. The sample's table shows about 34,000 clones. The sequencing input was blood buffy coat. All receptors come from a woman aged 18-69 years with a cervical HPV16 infection that either progressed to CIN3+ or cleared (not recorded which).

CDR3 loop: CAWGTALTSPLHF. The sequenced part of the CDR3 DNA is TGTGCCTGGGGGACAGCCCTGACTTCACCC. The J gene is TRBJ1-6, the V gene TRBV30; TRBD1 aligns across 7 bases. Sequencing ends 3 residues short of the CDR3 end; the germline J gene provides the rest. Germline loops: CDR1 GTSNPN, CDR2 SVGIG (reference sequence). Trimming removed 5 bases from V and 9 bases from J; junction bases left unmatched: 7. The CDR3 runs to 13 residues.

Regarding this clone: The DNA ends 3 residues before the CDR3 does, and the rest of the CDR3 is filled in from the germline J gene. The rearrangement uses TRBV6-2 or TRBV6-3 and TRBJ2-3, with D possibly TRBD2 on 6 matching bases. The CDR3 is 14 amino acids. The V gene's germline CDR1 is MNHEY and CDR2 SVGEGT. Incomplete CDR3 DNA: TGTGCCAGCAGTTACTCGCTAGCGAGGGAGACG. Encoded protein: CASSYSLARET. The full CDR3 is CASSYSLARETQYF.

On this clone itself: The CDR3 is cut off 3 residues early in the read; its end comes from the germline J gene. This chain connects TRBV29-1 to TRBJ2-7, with 8 bases that match TRBD1. The CDR3 covers 14 residues. The J segment lost 0 bases and the V segment lost 6 bases, leaving 7 bases of the junction unmatched. Looked up from germline, CDR1 is SQVTM and CDR2 is ANQGSEA. CDR3 region: CSVTIGQGSYEQYF. Partial CDR3 DNA: TGCAGCGTCACCATAGGACAGGGCTCCTACGAG.

This CDR3 reads CASSSRQGAEETQYF. The DNA read from the CDR3 is TGTGCCAGCTCATCGCGACAGGGGGCAGAAGAGACG. The chain carries TRBV18 and TRBJ2-3, with 10 bases aligning to TRBD1. Read coverage stops 3 residues before the CDR3 terminus; the germline J gene supplies the remainder. Per the germline V gene, CDR1 is KGHSH and CDR2 is LQKENI. The length of the CDR3 is 15 residues.

As for this clone: The CDR3 extends 3 residues past the end of the read, so its final part is completed from the germline J gene. V usage is TRBV18 and J usage is TRBJ1-2; D is perhaps TRBD1 (5 bases). This CDR3 comprises 13 residues. Per germline, CDR1 KGHSH and CDR2 LQKENI. The CDR3 sequence is CASSESGVNDYTF. CDR3 DNA (partial): TGTGCCAGCTCGGAATCGGGGGTCAATGAC.

In the case of this clone: The CDR3 end lies 3 residues beyond the end of the read and is filled in from the germline J gene. This chain uses TRBV20-1 with TRBJ1-1; weak D call: TRBD1 (5 bases). The CDR3 is 13 residues long. V lost 1 base to trimming and J lost 1 base, with 7 bases between them. Germline assignment: CDR1 DFQATT and CDR2 SNEGSKA (reference sequence). Partial CDR3 DNA: TGCAGTGCTAGAGGAACAGGGAACACTGAA. Translating it yields CSARGTGNTE. The whole CDR3 reads CSARGTGNTEAFF.

Comment on this clone: Coverage ceases 3 residues before the CDR3 finishes, and the germline J gene fills in the end. The J gene is TRBJ2-7, the V gene TRBV20-1; tentatively, D is TRBD2 (6 bases). The CDR3 loop spans 13 amino acids. CDR1 is DFQATT and CDR2 is SNEGSKA in the germline V gene (reference sequence). The V gene lost 1 base and the J gene lost 3 bases, with 10 bases spanning the gap. This CDR3 reads CSARAGLFYEQYF. The covered CDR3 bases are TGCAGTGCTAGAGCGGGACTTTTCTACGAG.

Turning to this clone: Germline is not matched at one junction end, which may reflect a read error. The sequence runs out 3 residues before the end of the CDR3; the remainder is reconstructed from the germline J gene. Other DNA sequences in this sample translate to the same CDR3. The chain has TRBV16 and TRBJ1-3, with D tentatively TRBD1 (5 bases). The CDR3 sequence is 13 residues long. Germline V lookup: CDR1 KGHSY, CDR2 FQNENV. This CDR3 reads CASSQSQGNTIYF. The CDR3 DNA, read in part, is TGTGCCAGCAGCCAATCTCAGGGAAACACA.

As regards this clone: The read comes to an end 3 residues before the CDR3 does, leaving the germline J gene to fill in the end. The chain is built from TRBV18 and TRBJ1-2; possibly TRBD1 for D (5 bases). Germline CDR1 and CDR2: KGHSH and LQKENI. The CDR3 is made up of 16 amino acids. CDR3 region: CASSRLTSGGDNDYTF. CDR3 DNA, as far as it was read: TGTGCCAGCTCGCGTCTGACTAGCGGGGGAGATAATGAC.

On this clone: The DNA ends 3 residues before the CDR3 does, and the rest of the CDR3 is filled in from the germline J gene. The chain joins TRBV15 to TRBJ2-5; D is uncertain. The CDR3 extends over 12 amino acids. Germline V gene data show CDR1 as LNHNV and CDR2 as YYDKDF (reference sequence). Deletions cut 5 bases from V and 0 bases from J, with 4 bases between. Incomplete CDR3 DNA: TGTGCCACCAGCCGGGACCAAGAGACC. This sequence encodes CATSRDQET. The CDR3, in full, reads CATSRDQETQYF. Supplemented by reference TRBV15 and TRBJ2-5, the full variable domain reads DAMVIQNPRYQVTQFGKPVTLSCSQTLNHNVMYWYQQKSSQAPKLLFHYYDKDFNNEADTPDNFQSRRPNTSFCFLDIRSPGLGDTAMYLCATSRDQETQYFGPGTRLLVL.

As concerns this clone: The read terminates 3 residues before the CDR3 end, so the remaining end is supplied by the germline J gene. The chain links TRBV30 to TRBJ2-1, with D unresolved. The germline V gene has CDR1 GTSNPN and CDR2 SVGIG (reference sequence). The V end was cut by 3 bases, the J end by 6 bases, with 9 bases between. This CDR3 has 12 amino acids. CDR3 protein: CAWRFYGNEQFF. The sequenced part of the CDR3 DNA is TGTGCCTGGAGGTTTTACGGCAATGAG.

Comment on this clone: The read ends 3 residues shy of where the CDR3 ends; the end is completed using the germline J gene. This chain connects TRBV20-1 to TRBJ1-4; 10 bases agree with TRBD1. CDR1 and CDR2 (germline): DFQATT, SNEGSKA (reference sequence). This CDR3 is built from 20 residues. The CDR3 bases that were read are TGCAGTGCTAGTCCCACCCCGGGACAGGGGTCGAGCTCCTATAATTCACCA. Protein product: CSASPTPGQGSSSYNSP. The whole CDR3 protein reads CSASPTPGQGSSSYNSPLFF.

The sequenced part of the CDR3 DNA is TGTGCCAGCAGTGAATCTGGCGGTCTCGGAGAGACC. Its translation is CASSESGGLGET. In full, the CDR3 is CASSESGGLGETQYF. The genes are TRBV6-1 and TRBJ2-5, with D unclear. The read ends 3 residues shy of where the CDR3 ends; the end is completed using the germline J gene. The CDR3 is 15 residues long. The V end was cut by 2 bases, the J end by 4 bases, with 14 bases between. Germline V gene data show CDR1 as MNHNS and CDR2 as SASEGT.

Comments on this clone: The read ends 3 residues early relative to the CDR3; the germline J gene fills the gap. The genes are TRBV7-2 and TRBJ1-2, with a weak D call TRBD1 (5 bases). CDR1 is SGHTA and CDR2 is FQGNSA in the germline V gene. This CDR3 is built from 14 residues. Partial CDR3 DNA: TGTGCCAGCAGCCCCCGGGGACTCTACAATGAC. Its translation is CASSPRGLYND. The whole CDR3 is CASSPRGLYNDYTF.